The 3 T cell receptor beta chains in this list originate from one sample, sequenced in a study of radiation and T cells in renal cell carcinoma. Time point here: blood 4 weeks post-SBRT, at nephrectomy. As for treatment: 15 Gy SBRT to primary tumor, nephrectomy 4 weeks later. The table came from immunoSEQ multiplex PCR; TCRdb's copy has only in-frame clones and leaves some out. The profile shows around 170,000 clones, about nine tenths of them singletons. Sequenced material: blood, taken from a patient whose treatment included radiotherapy and nephrectomy. Every receptor here comes from a woman aged 50 to 60 with renal cell carcinoma.

The V call is TRBV30, the J call TRBJ1-2; possible D gene TRBD1, 6 bases. Trimming took off 1 base at V and 8 bases at J, with 8 bases between the two ends. Germline assignment: CDR1 GTSNPN and CDR2 SVGIG (reference sequence). The CDR3 has 11 residues. CDR3 protein: CAWSEGGGYTF. As DNA, the CDR3 is TGTGCCTGGAGTGAGGGGGGAGGCTACACCTTC.

This chain uses TRBV5-6 with TRBJ2-1; TRBD1 matches at 7 bases. This CDR3 has 12 residues. Germline V gene data show CDR1 as SGHDT and CDR2 as YYEEEE. J lost 12 bases, V lost 5 bases, and 8 bases had no gene match. The CDR3 loop reads CASSLEWDRQFF. In DNA, the CDR3 is TGTGCCAGCAGTCTAGAGTGGGACAGGCAGTTCTTC. The whole variable domain, filled in from reference TRBV5-6 and TRBJ2-1, reads DAGVTQSPTHLIKTRGQQVTLRCSPKSGHDTVSWYQQALGQGPQFIFQYYEEEERQRGNFPDRFSGHQFPNYSSELNVNALLLGDSALYLCASSLEWDRQFFGPGTRLTVL.

This chain links TRBV5-5 with TRBJ1-5; D possibly corresponds to TRBD1 (5 bases). Trimming removed 1 base from V and 5 bases from J, with 13 bases in between. Germline CDR1 and CDR2: SGHKS and YYEKEE (reference sequence). This CDR3 is 15 amino acids long. In DNA form, the CDR3 reads TGTGCCAGCAGCTTGATGTCAGGGAAAGATCAGCCCCAGCATTTT. Protein sequence: CASSLMSGKDQPQHF.